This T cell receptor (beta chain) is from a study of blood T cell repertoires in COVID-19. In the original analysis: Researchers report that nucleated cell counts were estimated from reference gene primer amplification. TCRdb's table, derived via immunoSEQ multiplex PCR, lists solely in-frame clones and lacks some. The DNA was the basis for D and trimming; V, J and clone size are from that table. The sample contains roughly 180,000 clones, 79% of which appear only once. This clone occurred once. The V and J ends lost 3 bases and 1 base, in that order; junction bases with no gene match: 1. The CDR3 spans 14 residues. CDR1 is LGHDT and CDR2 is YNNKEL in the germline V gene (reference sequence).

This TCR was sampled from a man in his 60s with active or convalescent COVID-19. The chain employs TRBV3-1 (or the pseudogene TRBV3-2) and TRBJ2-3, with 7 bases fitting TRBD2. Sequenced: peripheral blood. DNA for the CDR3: TGTGCCAGCAGCCAGGGGAGGGGCACAGATACGCAGTATTTT. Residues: CASSQGRGTDTQYF.